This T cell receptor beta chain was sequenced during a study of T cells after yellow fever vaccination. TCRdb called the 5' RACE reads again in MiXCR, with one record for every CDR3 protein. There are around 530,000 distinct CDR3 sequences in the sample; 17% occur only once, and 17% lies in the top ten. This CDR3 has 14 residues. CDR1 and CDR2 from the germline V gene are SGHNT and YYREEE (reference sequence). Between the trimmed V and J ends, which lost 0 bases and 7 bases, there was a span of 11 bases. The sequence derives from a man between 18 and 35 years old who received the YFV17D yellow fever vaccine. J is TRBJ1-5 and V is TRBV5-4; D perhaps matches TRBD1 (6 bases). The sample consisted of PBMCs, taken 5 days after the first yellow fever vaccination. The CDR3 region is CASSLAGAGQPQHF. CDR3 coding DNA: TGTGCCAGCAGCTTGGCAGGGGCGGGGCAGCCCCAGCATTTT.